The clone carrying this TCR beta chain was counted ten times or more. Its antigen remains unidentified. The authors prepared the TCRbeta library with unique molecular identifiers. TCRdb reprocessed the PCR reads via MiXCR and lists one record per CDR3 protein. Of about 980,000 distinct CDR3 sequences listed, roughly 29% are singletons. This sample is drawn from a study of T-cell reconstitution after alpha-beta-depleted transplantation in children. Study-wide findings and caveats: Expanded graft clones numbering several hundred reportedly gave rise to alpha-beta T cells about two months after transplant.

The receptor was derived from a boy younger than two who had a stem cell transplant for SCID, so the T cells may come from the graft donor. Sequenced here: PBMCs, mostly from graft donor cells, sampled 360 days after TCRalphabeta/CD19-depleted stem cell transplant.

The CDR3 DNA is TGCAGTGCTAAAGAATTCCAGGGTTTCTACAATGAGCAGTTCTTC. Translated, it gives CSAKEFQGFYNEQFF. The chain uses TRBV20-1 and TRBJ2-1; the D gene is possibly TRBD1 (5 bases). CDR1 DFQATT and CDR2 SNEGSKA come from the germline V gene (reference sequence). This CDR3 comprises 15 residues. Trimming cost V 4 bases and J 3 bases, with 16 bases left between them.